The 22 T cell receptor delta chains below were found in one sample sequenced in a study of γδ T cells in repeated Plasmodium falciparum infection. TCRdb applied CATT to the multiplex PCR reads for clone calling. The sample holds about 51,000 delta-chain clones, approximately 2% seen once. Gammadelta T cells were flow-sorted from PBMC into Vgamma9/Vdelta2+ and Vdelta2-negative populations for bulk analysis. Sequenced: gamma-delta T cells from blood. Source of these receptors: a pool of human donors (malaria-infected and uninfected, not separated).

This clone has a handful of counts. TCRdb pairs this DNA with a much larger clone's protein that differs at residue 12, likely a read error; the protein shown was translated from the DNA. The V and J genes are TRDV1 and TRDJ1, with TRDD3 matching over 8 bases. Here the J gene was assigned by germline matching of the DNA, as TCRdb has none. J gave up 5 bases and V 4 bases, and 33 bases lay outside the gene matches. The CDR3 totals 23 residues. Germline CDR1 reads TSWWSYY; CDR2 reads QGS. The chain's CDR3 is CALGVPSIPFHCTGGRAQDKLIF. In nucleotides, the CDR3 is TGTGCTCTTGGGGTTCCGTCTATTCCCTTCCACTGTACTGGGGGGCGAGCCCAGGATAAACTCATCTTT.

Remarks on this clone: A far more abundant clone sits one base away, making this likely a read error. This same CDR3 is encoded by further DNA sequences in the sample. The genes are TRDV1 and TRDJ1; 9 nucleotides align to TRDD3. In the absence of a J gene in TCRdb, the DNA was matched to germline to assign it here. The length of the CDR3 is 22 residues. Germline assignment: CDR1 TSWWSYY and CDR2 QGS. V shed 2 bases and J 3 bases; nucleotides not matched to a gene: 25. CDR3: CALGEAHPVFRYWGTLADKLIF. The CDR3 DNA follows: TGTGCTCTTGGGGAAGCCCATCCGGTATTCCGGTACTGGGGGACGTTGGCCGATAAACTCATCTTT.

This clone was seen only a few times. The protein that TCRdb holds for this DNA derives from a much larger clone and differs from the translated DNA at residue 5, which likely indicates a read error; the protein shown here is translated from the DNA. The genes are TRDV2 and TRDJ1; 7 bases are shared with TRDD3. The J gene, left out of TCRdb, was set here by checking the DNA against germline. Germline loops: CDR1 GEAIGNYY, CDR2 EKD. V was pared by 4 bases and J by 0 bases, with 7 bases of the junction left unmatched. The CDR3 spans 15 residues. The CDR3 DNA is TGTGCCTGTGATTTACTGGGGATGAACACCGATAAACTCATCTTT. Translating gives CACDLLGMNTDKLIF.

In its sample, this clone was seen many times. A far larger clone is only one base removed, so a read error is likely. Other DNA sequences within the sample encode an identical CDR3. This chain joins TRAV38-2/DV8 and TRDJ1; TRDD3 matches at 13 bases. The V and J ends lost 3 bases and 7 bases, in that order; junction bases with no gene match: 21. This CDR3 spans 20 amino acids. The V gene's germline CDR1 is TSESDYY and CDR2 QEAYKQQN. The DNA for the CDR3 is TGTGCTTATAGGAATAAACCTGCGTACTGGGGGATACGGGGCGCCGGTAAACTCATCTTT. Amino acid sequence: CAYRNKPAYWGIRGAGKLIF.

Note on this clone: With only one base between it and a far larger clone, this is likely a read error. The same CDR3 also results from other DNA sequences found in this sample. CDR3 residues: CAWTRFNRYWGLYTDKLIF. The CDR3 DNA reads as TGTGCTTGGACTCGGTTTAATAGGTACTGGGGGTTGTACACCGATAAACTCATCTTT. The chain uses TRAV38-2/DV8 and TRDJ1; 8 bases line up with TRDD3. The CDR3 runs to 19 residues. V lost 9 bases, J lost 0 bases, and 22 bases stayed unmatched. Looked up from germline, CDR1 is TSESDYY and CDR2 is QEAYKQQN.

A note on this clone: The amino acid sequence in TCRdb belongs to a much larger clone and departs from this DNA's translation at residue 10, likely a sequencing read error; the sequence shown is translated from the DNA. This CDR3 is CALGEPDTDRLIF. Here the CDR3 DNA reads TGTGCTCTTGGGGAACCGGACACCGATAGACTCATCTTT. This chain connects TRDV1 to TRDJ1, with D unclear. TCRdb is silent on the J gene; assignment here came from matching the DNA to germline. This CDR3 has 13 amino acids. Germline lookup yields CDR1 TSWWSYY and CDR2 QGS.

The sample holds a few counts of this clone. TCRdb's listed protein matches a much larger clone and diverges from this DNA's translation at residue 5, likely through a read error; the protein shown comes from the DNA. The gene calls are TRDV1 and TRDJ1; D is unclear. TCRdb does not report a J gene; here it was assigned by matching the DNA to germline references. CDR3 length equals 14 residues. V was trimmed by 4 bases and J by 2 bases, leaving 11 bases between them. Germline V lookup: CDR1 TSWWSYY, CDR2 QGS. The CDR3 DNA reads TGTGCTCTTGGGGGACCCCCCAGGACCGATAAACTCATCTTT. Protein product: CALGGPPRTDKLIF.

This clone occurred many times. The chain joins TRDV1 to TRDJ1, with 11 bases fitting TRDD3. Germline V CDR1 and CDR2: TSWWSYY, QGS. This CDR3 spans 20 amino acids. Germline trimming cut 3 bases from V and 5 bases from J; bases unmatched to any gene: 20. The CDR3 coding sequence is TGTGCTCTTGGGGATTTCCAGTACTGGGGGATATCGCATATGCAGGATAAACTCATCTTT. Encoded protein: CALGDFQYWGISHMQDKLIF.

There are many counts of this clone. The TCRdb protein comes from a much larger clone and disagrees with this DNA's translation at residue 7, likely due to a read error; the protein given here is derived from the DNA. This chain links TRDV3 with TRDJ1; 10 nucleotides align to TRDD3. V shed 3 bases, J shed 8 bases, and the junction held 33 bases outside the gene matches. CDR1 and CDR2 from the germline V gene are TVYSNPD and GDNSRS (reference sequence). The CDR3 is made up of 21 amino acids. The DNA of the CDR3 is TGTGCCTTCCAAACTCCCCTCCTCTTCCTTTCGCCTTGGGGGATACTAGGGAAACTCATCTTT. It yields the protein CAFQTPLLFLSPWGILGKLIF.

Comments on this clone: TCRdb attributes to this sequence the protein of a much larger clone, which differs from the DNA translation at residue 17; a read error is likely, and the protein displayed is translated from the DNA. V usage is TRDV1 and J usage is TRDJ1; D gene uncertain. TCRdb is silent on the J gene; assignment here came from matching the DNA to germline. The CDR3 loop spans 20 amino acids. The germline V gene encodes CDR1 TSWWSYY and CDR2 QGS. The CDR3 region is CALGEGSLFGVPWYTDRLIF. DNA of the CDR3: TGTGCTCTTGGGGAAGGCTCCCTATTCGGCGTACCCTGGTACACCGATAGACTCATCTTT.

This clone was picked up a small number of times. The protein TCRdb lists belongs to a much larger clone and differs from this DNA's translation at residue 13, which points to a read error; the protein shown is made from the DNA. The chain uses TRDV1 and TRDJ1, with 9 bases identical to TRDD3. Here the J gene was assigned by germline matching of the DNA, as TCRdb has none. The CDR3 runs 25 residues. The V gene's germline CDR1 is TSWWSYY and CDR2 QGS. With 0 bases clipped from V and 1 base from J, the junction kept 30 bases outside the gene matches. CDR3 DNA sequence: TGTGCTCTTGGGGAACTTGGGGTCTTCGTCTGGGGGATGCGGATCGGATGGTGGTTCACCGATAAACTCATCTTT. As protein: CALGELGVFVWGMRIGWWFTDKLIF.

This clone showed up many times. The protein in TCRdb stems from a much larger clone and differs at residue 7 from this DNA's translation, likely a read error; here the protein is translated from the DNA. V gene TRDV1 combines with J gene TRDJ1; TRDD3 matches 10 bases. The V gene's germline CDR1 is TSWWSYY and CDR2 QGS. There are 18 residues in the CDR3. Trimming cost V 5 bases and J 1 base; bases outside gene matches: 13. The CDR3, as DNA: TGTGCTCTTGGGAAACCGTGCTGGGGGATAGCGGGCACCGATAAACTCATCTTT. This sequence encodes CALGKPCWGIAGTDKLIF.

The sample holds a few counts of this clone. A single base is all that separates this from a far larger clone, so a read error is likely. In the same sample, other DNA sequences code for this CDR3. This chain joins TRDV3 and TRDJ1; the match to TRDD3 covers 12 bases. CDR1 and CDR2 from the germline V gene are TVYSNPD and GDNSRS (reference sequence). The CDR3 consists of 16 residues. CDR3 loop: CAFLSTGGYKADKLIF. CDR3 DNA sequence: TGTGCCTTCCTGAGTACTGGGGGATACAAAGCCGATAAACTCATCTTC. The complete variable domain, with remaining parts taken from reference TRDV3 and TRDJ1, reads CDKVTQSSPDQTVASGSEVVLLCTYDTVYSNPDLFWYRIRPDYSFQFVFYGDNSRSEGADFTQGRFSVKHILTQKAFHLVISPVRTEDSATYYCAFLSTGGYKADKLIFGKGTRVTVEP.

The table lists this clone with many counts. The protein TCRdb gives is from a much larger clone and does not agree with this DNA's translation at residue 14, likely a read error; the protein shown here comes from the DNA. The V gene is TRDV2; the J gene was not called; the table names TRDD3, a call not compared with the DNA. The CDR3 contains 15 residues. Germline V gene lookup returns CDR1 GEAIGNYY and CDR2 EKD. The CDR3 protein is CACDTKGLNTDKLTF. The CDR3 nucleotides are TGTGCCTGTGACACCAAGGGGTTAAACACCGATAAACTCACCTTT.

This clone was seen more than once but under ten times. This DNA's translation and the protein TCRdb lists, from a much larger clone, do not match at residue 8, likely due to a read error; the protein shown is translated from the DNA. In DNA, the CDR3 is TGTGCCTGTGACACCGTAGGGAATACGAGTAAATTGGGTAAACTCATCTTT. Protein: CACDTVGNTSKLGKLIF. The gene calls are TRDV2 and TRDJ1; possibly TRDD3 for D (5 bases). TCRdb gives no J gene; it was assigned here by matching the DNA to germline. Trimming shortened V by 0 bases and J by 7 bases, and 23 bases separated the two germline ends. Germline assignment: CDR1 GEAIGNYY and CDR2 EKD. This CDR3 has 17 amino acids.

This clone was observed at least ten times. The translation of this DNA and the TCRdb protein of a much larger clone differ at residue 13, probably owing to a read error; the protein shown here is translated from the DNA. This chain joins TRDV3 and TRDJ1, with 8 bases lining up with TRDD2. Per germline, CDR1 TVYSNPD and CDR2 GDNSRS (reference sequence). This CDR3 spans 16 amino acids. The CDR3 spells CAFRFLLGLYTDELIF. The CDR3 bases are TGTGCCTTTCGCTTCCTACTAGGACTGTACACCGATGAACTCATCTTT.

To note about this clone: It differs at one base from a far larger clone, so likely a read error. Other DNA sequences from this sample encode an identical CDR3 as well. The genes are TRAV38-2/DV8 and TRDJ1; D uncertain. Since TCRdb gives no J gene, matching the DNA to germline was used here to assign it. The germline gives CDR1 TSESDYY, CDR2 QEAYKQQN. This CDR3 spans 15 amino acids. CDR3 coding DNA: TGTGCTTACCTCACCCCAATCTACGACACAGATAAACTCATCTTT. Its protein is CAYLTPIYDTDKLIF.

This clone was recorded many times. TCRdb's protein for this DNA is that of a much larger clone and differs from the translation at residue 5, likely a read error; the protein shown is the DNA translation. The chain recombines TRDV3 with TRDJ1; 8 nucleotides align to TRDD2. Germline V gives CDR1 TVYSNPD, CDR2 GDNSRS (reference sequence). The CDR3 length is 18 residues. The ends lost 3 bases at V and 0 bases at J; junction bases unmatched: 18. CDR3 region: CALNLPTWWGAYTDKLIF. CDR3 DNA sequence: TGTGCCTTGAATCTTCCTACGTGGTGGGGGGCGTACACCGATAAACTCATCTTT. The variable domain in full, completed from reference TRDV3 and TRDJ1, reads CDKVTQSSPDQTVASGSEVVLLCTYDTVYSNPDLFWYRIRPDYSFQFVFYGDNSRSEGADFTQGRFSVKHILTQKAFHLVISPVRTEDSATYYCALNLPTWWGAYTDKLIFGKGTRVTVEP.

This clone has ten or more counts. This likely reflects a read error, since a far larger clone is one base away. Other DNA variants within this sample encode the same CDR3. The chain couples TRDV3 to TRDJ1; D may be TRDD2 (7 bases). CDR3 length: 18 amino acids. Germline V lookup: CDR1 TVYSNPD, CDR2 GDNSRS (reference sequence). CDR3 coding DNA: TGCGCCTTGAATTTTCCTACGTGGTGGGGGGCGTACACCGATAAACTCATCTTT. Translating gives CALNFPTWWGAYTDKLIF.

As regards this clone: Translating this DNA gives a protein that differs at residue 10 from the TCRdb one, which belongs to a much larger clone; a read error is likely, and the protein shown is this translation. The chain has TRDV1 and TRDJ1; D remains ambiguous. The CDR3 has 13 amino acids. Germline CDR1 is TSWWSYY and CDR2 is QGS. The CDR3 nucleotides read TGTGCTCTTGGGTATTACCAGGCCGATGAACTCATCTTT. It yields the protein CALGYYQADELIF.

In the case of this clone: TCRdb's listed protein matches a much larger clone and diverges from this DNA's translation at residue 15, likely through a read error; the protein shown comes from the DNA. The CDR3 sequence: CALGELSYFWRSPYAGGYAADKLIF. The CDR3 coding sequence is TGTGCTCTTGGGGAACTAAGCTACTTTTGGCGGTCTCCATATGCTGGGGGATACGCGGCCGATAAACTCATCTTT. The chain employs TRDV1 and TRDJ1; 12 nucleotides line up with TRDD3. Matching the DNA to germline supplied the J gene, which TCRdb does not give. The CDR3 has 25 amino acids. Trimming at V came to 0 bases and at J to 3 bases, leaving 29 bases not matched to a gene. Germline loops: CDR1 TSWWSYY, CDR2 QGS.

In this sample, this clone turned up many times. J is TRDJ1 and V is TRDV1; 9 bases are shared with TRDD3. The J gene was missing in TCRdb and was found by matching the end of the DNA to germline. Germline CDR1 TSWWSYY, CDR2 QGS. Germline trimming cut 5 bases from V and 2 bases from J; bases unmatched to any gene: 9. This CDR3 contains 16 residues. Here the CDR3 reads CALGTPLLGETDKLIF. DNA of the CDR3: TGTGCTCTTGGGACCCCTCTACTGGGGGAAACCGATAAACTCATCTTT.